This entry lists 5 T cell receptor beta chains sequenced from one sample in a study of T cell responses to AZD1222 COVID-19 vaccine. The data were produced by immunoSEQ multiplex PCR, yet TCRdb's version contains in-frame clones alone and is incomplete. Among some 130,000 clones listed, roughly 84% were seen once. Sequences were derived from peripheral blood, sampled on day 0 of AZD1222 vaccination. The source of these receptors is an adult in good health.

V gene TRBV3-1 (or the pseudogene TRBV3-2) combines with J gene TRBJ1-2; D gene ambiguous. V was shortened by 0 bases and J by 4 bases, with 6 bases between the two germline ends. This CDR3 is 13 amino acids long. Per germline, CDR1 LGHDT and CDR2 YNNKEL (reference sequence). The CDR3 sequence is CASSQEYGYGYTF. CDR3 in DNA: TGTGCCAGCAGCCAAGAGTACGGCTATGGCTACACCTTC.

This clone appeared a few times. This chain connects TRBV10-3 to TRBJ1-2; D gene uncertain. This CDR3 is 13 amino acids long. The germline gives CDR1 ENHRY, CDR2 SYGVKD. Between the trimmed V and J ends, which lost 4 bases and 3 bases, there was a span of 9 bases. The CDR3 region is CAISVSTDYGYTF. As DNA, the CDR3 is TGTGCCATCAGTGTAAGCACAGACTATGGCTACACCTTC.

V is TRBV5-1 and J is TRBJ1-2; 9 nucleotides line up with TRBD1. Germline V gene data show CDR1 as SGHRS and CDR2 as YFSETQ. CDR3 size: 17 residues. Unmatched junction bases numbered 14, after V lost 2 bases and J lost 6 bases. The CDR3 is CASSLTGQGTIQNGYTF. As DNA, the CDR3 is TGCGCCAGCAGCTTAACGGGACAGGGAACGATACAGAATGGCTACACCTTC.

The chain employs TRBV30 and TRBJ1-5, with 8 positions matching TRBD1. This CDR3 spans 15 amino acids. The J segment lost 10 bases and the V segment lost 5 bases, leaving 16 bases of the junction unmatched. Germline V gene sequence: CDR1 GTSNPN, CDR2 SVGIG (reference sequence). The CDR3 DNA is TGTGCCTGGTACAGGGGGGGGAGGAGATTACCCCCCCAGCATTTT. This codes for CAWYRGGRRLPPQHF.

This clone occurred once. The genes are TRBV5-1 and TRBJ1-2; D is unresolved. This CDR3 spans 13 amino acids. Trimming cost V 2 bases and J 0 bases, with 5 bases left between them. CDR1 is SGHRS and CDR2 is YFSETQ in the germline V gene. CDR3 region: CASSFDTNYGYTF. CDR3 DNA sequence: TGCGCCAGCAGCTTTGACACTAACTATGGCTACACCTTC.